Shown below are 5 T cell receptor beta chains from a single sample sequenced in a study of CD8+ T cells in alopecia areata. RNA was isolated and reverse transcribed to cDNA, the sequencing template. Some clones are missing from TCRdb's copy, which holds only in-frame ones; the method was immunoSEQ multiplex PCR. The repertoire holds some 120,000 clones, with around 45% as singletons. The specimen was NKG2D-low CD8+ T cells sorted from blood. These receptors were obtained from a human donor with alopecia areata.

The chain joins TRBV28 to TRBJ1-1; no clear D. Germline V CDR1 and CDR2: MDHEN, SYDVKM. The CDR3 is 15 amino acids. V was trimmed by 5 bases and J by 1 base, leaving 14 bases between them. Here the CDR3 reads CASSLGKGRNTEAFF. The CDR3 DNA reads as TGTGCCAGCAGTCTTGGTAAGGGCCGGAACACTGAAGCTTTCTTT.

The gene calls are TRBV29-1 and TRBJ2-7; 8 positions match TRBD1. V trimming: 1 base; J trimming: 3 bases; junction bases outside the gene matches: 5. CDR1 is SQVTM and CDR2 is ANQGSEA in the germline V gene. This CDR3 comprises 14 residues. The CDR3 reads CSVEGLQGDYEQYF. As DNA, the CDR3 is TGCAGCGTTGAAGGACTACAGGGGGACTACGAGCAGTACTTC.

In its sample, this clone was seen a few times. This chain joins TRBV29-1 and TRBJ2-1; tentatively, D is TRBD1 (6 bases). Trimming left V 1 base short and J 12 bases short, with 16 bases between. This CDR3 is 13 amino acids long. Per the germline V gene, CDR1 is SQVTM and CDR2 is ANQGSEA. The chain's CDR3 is CSVEVEGGVWQFF. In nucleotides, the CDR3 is TGCAGCGTTGAAGTAGAAGGGGGAGTTTGGCAGTTCTTC.

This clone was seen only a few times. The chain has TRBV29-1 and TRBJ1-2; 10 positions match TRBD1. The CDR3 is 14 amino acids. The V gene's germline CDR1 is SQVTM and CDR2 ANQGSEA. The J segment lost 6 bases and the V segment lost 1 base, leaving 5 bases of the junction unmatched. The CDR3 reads CSVEGLGTGDGYTF. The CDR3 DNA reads TGCAGCGTTGAAGGTCTAGGGACAGGGGATGGCTACACCTTC.

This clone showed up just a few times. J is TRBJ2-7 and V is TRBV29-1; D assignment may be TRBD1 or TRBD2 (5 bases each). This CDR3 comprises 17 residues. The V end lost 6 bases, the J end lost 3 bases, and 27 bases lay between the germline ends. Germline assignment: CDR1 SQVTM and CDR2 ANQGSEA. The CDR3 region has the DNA TGCAGCGTCGCCGGGACCAACAATCCAAACTCCTTCTACGAGCAGTACTTC. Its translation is CSVAGTNNPNSFYEQYF.